Each of the 3 T cell receptor beta chains below was sequenced from the same sample in a study of cytomegalovirus exposure and HLA in healthy donors. 60 Vbeta and 13 Jbeta primers were used in PCR. The assay was immunoSEQ multiplex PCR, and TCRdb's table has in-frame clones only and misses some. The data show some 120,000 clones, approximately 75% seen once. The sequenced sample was PBMCs. The receptors were sampled from a man younger than 45 in good health and CMV-seronegative.

The J gene is TRBJ2-7, the V gene TRBV7-2; 8 bases agree with TRBD1. The junction had 1 base not matched to a gene; V was cut back by 6 bases and J by 0 bases. Germline V CDR1 and CDR2: SGHTA, FQGNSA. This CDR3 is built from 13 residues. Here the CDR3 reads CASRGTGSYEQYF. The CDR3 DNA is TGTGCCAGCAGGGGGACAGGCTCCTACGAGCAGTACTTC.

The chain has TRBV5-1 and TRBJ1-5; 9 nucleotides align to TRBD1. Per germline, CDR1 SGHRS and CDR2 YFSETQ. The CDR3 spans 14 residues. V shed 2 bases and J 5 bases; nucleotides not matched to a gene: 2. CDR3 sequence reads: CASSLQGADQPQHF. The CDR3 DNA reads TGCGCCAGCAGCTTACAGGGGGCGGATCAGCCCCAGCATTTT.

The chain uses TRBV5-6 and TRBJ1-3; D gene ambiguous. In germline, CDR1 is SGHDT, CDR2 YYEEEE. The CDR3 runs to 16 residues. Trimming pared 7 bases from V and 4 bases from J, leaving 21 bases between. CDR3 DNA sequence: TGTGCCAGCCTGAAATTTTCGTTGGGCCGAGGAAACACCATATATTTT. It yields the protein CASLKFSLGRGNTIYF. Full variable domain (missing parts from reference TRBV5-6 and TRBJ1-3): DAGVTQSPTHLIKTRGQQVTLRCSPKSGHDTVSWYQQALGQGPQFIFQYYEEEERQRGNFPDRFSGHQFPNYSSELNVNALLLGDSALYLCASLKFSLGRGNTIYFGEGSWLTVV.